This note documents a single T cell receptor (beta chain) sequence. The antigen is unknown. Using immunoSEQ multiplex PCR, the repertoire was profiled, and TCRdb retains in-frame clones only, with some absent. The data show approximately 120,000 clones, around 89% seen once. V was pared by 2 bases and J by 2 bases, with 8 bases between. The CDR3 covers 13 residues. Germline loops: CDR1 GTSNPN, CDR2 SVGIG (reference sequence). These data come from a study of T cell responses to AZD1222 COVID-19 vaccine. Study-wide results and limits: Most donors were white British, females outnumbered males, and clonal diversity was possibly underestimated. CD4 TCRs linked to vaccination spanned spike, dominating at 160-218 and 743-854. Reports indicate that nearly half of spike-specific TCRs are directed at unmutated variant regions.

This TCR was recovered from an adult in good health. This chain uses TRBV30 with TRBJ2-3, with D perhaps TRBD1 or TRBD2 (5 bases each). Here the sequenced sample was peripheral blood, taken on day 0 of MenACWY control vaccination. CDR3 sequence reads: CAWSSGTTDTQYF. The CDR3 DNA reads TGTGCCTGGAGTTCTGGGACCACAGATACGCAGTATTTT.